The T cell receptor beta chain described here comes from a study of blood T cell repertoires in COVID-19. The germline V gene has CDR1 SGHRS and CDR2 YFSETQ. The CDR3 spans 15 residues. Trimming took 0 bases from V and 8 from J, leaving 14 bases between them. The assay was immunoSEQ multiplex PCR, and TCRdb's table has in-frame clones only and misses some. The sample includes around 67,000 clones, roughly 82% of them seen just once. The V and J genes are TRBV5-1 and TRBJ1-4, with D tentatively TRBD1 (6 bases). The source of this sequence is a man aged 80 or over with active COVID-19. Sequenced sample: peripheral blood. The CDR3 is CASSLEGQGIEKLFF. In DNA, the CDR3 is TGCGCCAGCAGCTTGGAGGGGCAGGGGATAGAAAAACTGTTTTTT.